These 16 T cell receptor beta chains were all obtained from the same sample, sequenced in a study of CD8 T cells in ankylosing spondylitis. Each CDR3 protein is one row after TCRdb ran MiXCR on the 5' RACE reads. The top ten hold about 15% of the sample, which has 150,000 to 250,000 distinct CDR3 sequences, 9.5% to 15% seen once. Sequencing was performed on blood, either unsorted or a sorted T cell fraction (not recorded which). These receptor sequences come from a male donor with ankylosing spondylitis or in good health (not recorded which).

This clonotype came up many times. V is TRBV6-5 and J is TRBJ2-3, with a tentative D call TRBD2 (6 bases). Germline CDR1 reads MNHEY; CDR2 reads SVGAGI. Trimming stripped 2 bases from V and 2 bases from J, with 11 bases between. The CDR3 covers 15 residues. The CDR3 region has the DNA TGTGCCAGCAGTTACGGTGCGGGGTACACAGATACGCAGTATTTT. Translation gives CASSYGAGYTDTQYF.

This clonotype showed up many times. The rearrangement links TRBV12-3 or TRBV12-4 to TRBJ1-1; D gene uncertain. This CDR3 spans 15 amino acids. V shed 5 bases and J shed 0 bases, with 13 bases lying between them. The CDR3 DNA follows: TGTGCCAGCAGTGAAGAGATCCAACTGAACACTGAAGCTTTCTTT. This gives the protein CASSEEIQLNTEAFF.

The chain links TRBV7-9 to TRBJ1-5; 7 nucleotides align to TRBD1. After removal of 1 base from V and 4 bases from J, the junction contained 1 base not matched to a gene. CDR1 SEHNR and CDR2 FQNEAQ come from the germline V gene (reference sequence). CDR3 size: 14 residues. The DNA of the CDR3 is TGTGCCAGCAGCTTAGAGGGACAGAATCAGCCCCAGCATTTT. As protein: CASSLEGQNQPQHF.

This clonotype was found a few times. The junction differs from germline at one of its ends, possibly a read error. The chain joins TRBV7-9 to TRBJ1-2; weak D call: TRBD1 (6 bases). The germline gives CDR1 SEHNR, CDR2 FQNEAQ (reference sequence). The length of the CDR3 is 12 residues. DNA of the CDR3: TGTGCCAGCAGCTACAGTCCCCGGGACAACCACTTC. Its protein is CASSYSPRDNHF.

This clonotype appeared a few times. The chain couples TRBV29-1 to TRBJ1-2; 9 nucleotides line up with TRBD1. The CDR3 sequence is 13 residues long. Germline CDR1 is SQVTM and CDR2 is ANQGSEA. V trimming: 7 bases; J trimming: 3 bases; junction bases outside the gene matches: 6. CDR3 loop: CSGKGQGDYGYTF. CDR3 nucleotides: TGCAGCGGCAAGGGACAGGGAGACTATGGCTACACCTTC.

This sequence joins TRBV18 and TRBJ2-7, with D perhaps TRBD1 (5 bases). Germline loops: CDR1 KGHSH, CDR2 LQKENI. The CDR3 loop spans 14 amino acids. Deletions cut 0 bases from V and 7 bases from J, with 13 bases between. CDR3 sequence reads: CASSPPDTVGEQYF. Written as DNA, the CDR3 is TGTGCCAGCTCACCACCGGACACCGTTGGAGAGCAGTACTTC.

This clonotype was seen only a few times. The chain couples TRBV19 to TRBJ2-1; D is unresolved. V gave up 3 bases and J gave up 10 bases, with 10 bases separating them. This CDR3 is 12 amino acids long. CDR1 is LNHDA and CDR2 is SQIVND in the germline V gene (reference sequence). The CDR3 DNA reads as TGTGCCAGTAGTATTACTAAAGAGGAGCAGTTCTTC. Protein: CASSITKEEQFF.

The V and J genes are TRBV27 and TRBJ2-3; 8 bases are a match to TRBD2. Unmatched junction bases numbered 8, after V lost 6 bases and J lost 0 bases. Germline lookup yields CDR1 MNHEY and CDR2 SMNVEV (reference sequence). The CDR3 length is 16 residues. CDR3 in amino acids: CASSLTGTSSTDTQYF. The CDR3 DNA reads TGTGCCAGCAGCCTTACCGGGACTAGTAGCACAGATACGCAGTATTTT.

This clonotype was seen more than once but under ten times. This sequence joins TRBV7-9 and TRBJ1-1; D ambiguous. Trimming stripped 4 bases from V and 6 bases from J, with 15 bases between. This CDR3 has 14 residues. Looked up from germline, CDR1 is SEHNR and CDR2 is FQNEAQ (reference sequence). In DNA form, the CDR3 reads TGTGCCAGCAGCTCAACAGAGGGCGAGGCTGAAGCTTTCTTT. It translates to CASSSTEGEAEAFF.

This clonotype was observed a handful of times. This chain connects TRBV6-1 to TRBJ2-1; 14 bases match TRBD2. V trimming: 5 bases; J trimming: 8 bases; junction bases outside the gene matches: 5. Germline assignment: CDR1 MNHNS and CDR2 SASEGT. The CDR3 extends over 15 amino acids. For the CDR3, the DNA is TGTGCCAGCAGTCAGGGACTAGCGGGAGATGATGAGCAGTTCTTC. It specifies CASSQGLAGDDEQFF.

V and J are TRBV7-9 and TRBJ1-2, with 7 bases that match TRBD1. V lost 5 bases and J lost 14; bases outside the gene matches: 11. Germline V gives CDR1 SEHNR, CDR2 FQNEAQ (reference sequence). CDR3 length: 12 residues. The CDR3 reads CASSPGGRADTF. Written as DNA, the CDR3 is TGTGCCAGCAGCCCAGGGGGGCGAGCAGATACCTTC. Complete variable domain (other parts from reference TRBV7-9 and TRBJ1-2): DTGVSQNPRHKITKRGQNVTFRCDPISEHNRLYWYRQTLGQGPEFLTYFQNEAQLEKSRLLSDRFSAERPKGSFSTLEIQRTEQGDSAMYLCASSPGGRADTFGSGTRLTVV.

This clonotype occurred many times. The genes are TRBV20-1 and TRBJ2-1; the D gene could be TRBD1 or TRBD2 (6 bases each). This CDR3 has 14 residues. The V end was cut by 0 bases, the J end by 2 bases, with 8 bases between. Per germline, CDR1 DFQATT and CDR2 SNEGSKA (reference sequence). The CDR3 DNA follows: TGCAGTGCTAGAGATAGGGGGGCCTACAATGAGCAGTTCTTC. Its translation: CSARDRGAYNEQFF.

The chain employs TRBV7-8 and TRBJ2-7; D gene unclear. Trimming removed 2 bases at V and 0 bases at J, with 11 bases between. The CDR3 is made up of 15 amino acids. Germline values: CDR1 SGHVS, CDR2 FQNEAQ. In DNA form, the CDR3 reads TGTGCCAGCAGCTTAACAGCACAGCTCTCCTACGAGCAGTACTTC. Residues: CASSLTAQLSYEQYF.

This CDR3 reads CASSPLGGGNEQYF. The CDR3 coding sequence is TGTGCCAGCAGCCCCCTTGGGGGCGGGAACGAGCAGTACTTC. The V call is TRBV14, the J call TRBJ2-7; perhaps D is TRBD1 or TRBD2 (6 bases each). This CDR3 is 14 amino acids long. Germline V gene sequence: CDR1 SGHDN, CDR2 FVKESK. V was pared by 4 bases and J by 5 bases, with 15 bases between.

The V call is TRBV4-2, the J call TRBJ1-2, with 9 bases that match TRBD1. The V gene end was trimmed by 4 bases and the J gene end by 6 bases; junction bases not matched to a gene: 21. The CDR3 totals 19 residues. CDR1 is LGHNA, CDR2 YNFKEQ, per germline. For the CDR3, the DNA is TGTGCCAGCAGCCGCGGGCATCCACGGACAGGGGAGAACTATGATGGCTACACCTTC. Translation gives CASSRGHPRTGENYDGYTF.

This clonotype was seen more than once but under ten times. This chain uses TRBV29-1 with TRBJ2-7; D may match TRBD1 or TRBD2 (5 bases each). V was pared by 6 bases and J by 5 bases, with 17 bases between. CDR1 and CDR2 from the germline V gene are SQVTM and ANQGSEA. The CDR3 is made up of 13 amino acids. Written as DNA, the CDR3 is TGCAGCGTCGCCCGGGGCGAGGGGAACGAGCAGTACTTC. Residues: CSVARGEGNEQYF.